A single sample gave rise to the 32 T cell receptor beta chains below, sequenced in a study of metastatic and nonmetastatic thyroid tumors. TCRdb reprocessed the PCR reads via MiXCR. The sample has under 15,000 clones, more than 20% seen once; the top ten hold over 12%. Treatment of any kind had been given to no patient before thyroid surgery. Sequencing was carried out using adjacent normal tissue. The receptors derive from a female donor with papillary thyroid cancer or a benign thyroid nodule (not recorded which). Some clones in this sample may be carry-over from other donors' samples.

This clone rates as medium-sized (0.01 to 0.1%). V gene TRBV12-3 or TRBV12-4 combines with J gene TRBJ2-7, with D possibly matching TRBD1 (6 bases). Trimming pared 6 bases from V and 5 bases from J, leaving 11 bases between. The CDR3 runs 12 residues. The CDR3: CASRQGEDEQYF. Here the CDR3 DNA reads TGTGCCAGCAGACAGGGAGAAGACGAGCAGTACTTC.

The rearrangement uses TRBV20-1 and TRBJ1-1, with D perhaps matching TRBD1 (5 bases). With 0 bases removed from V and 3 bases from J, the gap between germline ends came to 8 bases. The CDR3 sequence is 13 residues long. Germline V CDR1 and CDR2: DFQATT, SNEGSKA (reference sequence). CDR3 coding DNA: TGCAGTGCTAGAGAGACAGTAGACACTGAAGCTTTCTTT. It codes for CSARETVDTEAFF.

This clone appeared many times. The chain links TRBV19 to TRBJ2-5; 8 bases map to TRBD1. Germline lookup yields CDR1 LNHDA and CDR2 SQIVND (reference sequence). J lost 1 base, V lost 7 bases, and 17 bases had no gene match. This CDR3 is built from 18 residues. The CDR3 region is CASTPGRRQGSFQETQYF. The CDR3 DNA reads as TGTGCCAGTACCCCAGGCCGAAGACAGGGGTCGTTCCAAGAGACCCAGTACTTC.

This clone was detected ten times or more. In DNA, the CDR3 is TGTGCCAGCAGCTTTATAGGGGGGGCCAACGTCCTGACTTTC. Its translation is CASSFIGGANVLTF. This chain connects TRBV11-2 to TRBJ2-6, with D hard to call. Germline loops: CDR1 SGHAT, CDR2 FQNNGV. V was pared by 3 bases and J by 4 bases, with 7 bases between. This CDR3 is built from 14 residues.

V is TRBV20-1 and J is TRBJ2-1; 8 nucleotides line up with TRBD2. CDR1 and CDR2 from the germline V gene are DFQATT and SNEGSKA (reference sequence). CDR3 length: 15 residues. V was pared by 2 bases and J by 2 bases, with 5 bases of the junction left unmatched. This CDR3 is CSARRLAPTYNEQFF. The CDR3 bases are TGCAGTGCTAGACGACTAGCGCCCACCTACAATGAGCAGTTCTTC.

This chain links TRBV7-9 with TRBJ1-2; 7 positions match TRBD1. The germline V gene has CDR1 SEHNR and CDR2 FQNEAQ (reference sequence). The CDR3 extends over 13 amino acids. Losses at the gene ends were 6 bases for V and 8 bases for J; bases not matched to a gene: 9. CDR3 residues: CASSLGGARGYTF. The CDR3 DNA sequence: TGTGCCAGCAGTCTAGGGGGCGCAAGGGGCTACACCTTC.

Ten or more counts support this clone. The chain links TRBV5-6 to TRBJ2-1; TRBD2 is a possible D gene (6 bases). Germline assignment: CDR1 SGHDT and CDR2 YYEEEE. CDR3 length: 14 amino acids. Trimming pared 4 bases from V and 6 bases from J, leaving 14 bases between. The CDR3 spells CASSDRPGSNEQFF. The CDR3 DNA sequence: TGTGCCAGCAGCGACCGGCCCGGGAGCAATGAGCAGTTCTTC. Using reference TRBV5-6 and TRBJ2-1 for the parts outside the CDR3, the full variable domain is DAGVTQSPTHLIKTRGQQVTLRCSPKSGHDTVSWYQQALGQGPQFIFQYYEEEERQRGNFPDRFSGHQFPNYSSELNVNALLLGDSALYLCASSDRPGSNEQFFGPGTRLTVL.

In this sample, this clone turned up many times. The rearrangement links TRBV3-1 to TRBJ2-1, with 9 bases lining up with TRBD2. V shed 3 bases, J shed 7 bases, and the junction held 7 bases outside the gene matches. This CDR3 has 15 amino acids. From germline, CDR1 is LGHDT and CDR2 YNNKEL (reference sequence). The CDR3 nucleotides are TGTGCCAGCAGCCACCCGCTAGCGGGGCGTAATGAGCAGTTCTTC. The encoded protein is CASSHPLAGRNEQFF.

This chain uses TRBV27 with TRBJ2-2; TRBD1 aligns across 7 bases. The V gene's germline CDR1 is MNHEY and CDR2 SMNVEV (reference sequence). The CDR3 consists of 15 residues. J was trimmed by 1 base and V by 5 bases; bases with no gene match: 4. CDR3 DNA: TGTGCCAGCAGTGAGACAGGGAAGAACACCGGGGAGCTGTTTTTT. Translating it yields CASSETGKNTGELFF.

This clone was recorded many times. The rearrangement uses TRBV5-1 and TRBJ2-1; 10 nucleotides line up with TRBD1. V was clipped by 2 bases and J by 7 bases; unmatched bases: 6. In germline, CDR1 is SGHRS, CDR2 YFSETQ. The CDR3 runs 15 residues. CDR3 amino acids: CASSFGRTGGNEQFF. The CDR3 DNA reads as TGCGCCAGCAGCTTCGGACGGACAGGGGGAAATGAGCAGTTCTTC.

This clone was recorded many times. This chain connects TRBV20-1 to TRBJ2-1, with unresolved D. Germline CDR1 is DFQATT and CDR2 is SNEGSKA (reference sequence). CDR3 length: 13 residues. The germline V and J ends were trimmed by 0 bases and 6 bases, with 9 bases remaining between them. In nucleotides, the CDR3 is TGCAGTGCTAGAGATAGCACAGCCAATGAGCAGTTCTTC. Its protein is CSARDSTANEQFF.

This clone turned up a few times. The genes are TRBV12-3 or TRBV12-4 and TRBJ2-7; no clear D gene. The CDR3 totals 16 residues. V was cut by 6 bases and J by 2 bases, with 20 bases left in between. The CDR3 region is CASSHLMSGTAYEQYF. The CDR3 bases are TGTGCCAGCAGCCACCTAATGTCAGGTACAGCCTACGAGCAGTACTTC.

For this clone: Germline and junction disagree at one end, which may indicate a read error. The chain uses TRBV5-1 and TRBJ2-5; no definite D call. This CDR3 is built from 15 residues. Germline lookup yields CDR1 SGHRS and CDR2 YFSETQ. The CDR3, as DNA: TGCGCCAGCATCTTGGTCGCCCCGCTGTGGGAGACCCAGTACTTC. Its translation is CASILVAPLWETQYF.

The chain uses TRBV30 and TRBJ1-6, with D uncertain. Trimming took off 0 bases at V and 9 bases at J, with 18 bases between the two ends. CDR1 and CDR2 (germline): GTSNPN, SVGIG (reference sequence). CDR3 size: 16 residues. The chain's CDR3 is CAWSVEVLRLRSPLHF. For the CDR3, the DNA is TGTGCCTGGAGTGTAGAGGTGCTCAGGTTACGTTCACCCCTCCACTTT.

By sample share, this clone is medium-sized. The CDR3 spells CASRTQGAEETQYF. CDR3 nucleotides: TGTGCCAGCAGGACACAGGGGGCCGAGGAGACCCAGTACTTC. The chain couples TRBV12-3 or TRBV12-4 to TRBJ2-5, with 9 bases aligning to TRBD1. The CDR3 consists of 14 residues. The J segment lost 5 bases and the V segment lost 6 bases, leaving 7 bases of the junction unmatched.

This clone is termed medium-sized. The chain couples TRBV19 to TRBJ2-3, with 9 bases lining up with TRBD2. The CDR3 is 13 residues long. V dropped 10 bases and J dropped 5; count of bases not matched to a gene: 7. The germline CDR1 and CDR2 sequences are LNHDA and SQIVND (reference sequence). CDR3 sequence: CATASGKGDTQYF. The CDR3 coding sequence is TGTGCCACAGCTAGCGGGAAGGGAGATACGCAGTATTTT.

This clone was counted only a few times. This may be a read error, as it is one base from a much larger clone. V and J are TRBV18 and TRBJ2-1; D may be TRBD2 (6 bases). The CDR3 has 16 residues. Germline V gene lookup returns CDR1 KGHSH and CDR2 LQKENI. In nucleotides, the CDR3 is TGTGTCAGCTCACCACGGAGTTTTCAGGGACTCGATGAGCAGTTCTTC. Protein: CVSSPRSFQGLDEQFF. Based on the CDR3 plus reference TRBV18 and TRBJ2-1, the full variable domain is NAGVMQNPRHLVRRRGQEARLRCSPMKGHSHVYWYRQLPEEGLKFMVYLQKENIIDESGMPKERFSAEFPKEGPSILRIQQVVRGDSAAYFCVSSPRSFQGLDEQFFGPGTRLTVL.

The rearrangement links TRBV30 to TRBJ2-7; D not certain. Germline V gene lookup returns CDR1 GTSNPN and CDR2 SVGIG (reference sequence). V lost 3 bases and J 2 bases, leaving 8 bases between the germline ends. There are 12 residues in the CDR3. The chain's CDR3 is CAWSKAPYEQYF. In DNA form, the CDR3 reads TGTGCCTGGAGCAAAGCCCCCTACGAGCAGTACTTC.

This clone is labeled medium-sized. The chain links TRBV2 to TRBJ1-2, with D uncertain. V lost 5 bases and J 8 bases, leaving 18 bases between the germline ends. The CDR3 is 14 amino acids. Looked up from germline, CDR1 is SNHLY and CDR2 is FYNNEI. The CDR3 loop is CASSLLEGGTGYTF. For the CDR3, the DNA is TGTGCCAGCAGTCTGTTAGAGGGCGGAACCGGCTACACCTTC.

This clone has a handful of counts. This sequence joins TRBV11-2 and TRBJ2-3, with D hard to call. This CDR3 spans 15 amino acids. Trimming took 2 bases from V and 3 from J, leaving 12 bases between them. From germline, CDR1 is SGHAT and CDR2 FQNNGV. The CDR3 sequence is CASSLFPSATDTQYF. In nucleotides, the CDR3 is TGTGCCAGCAGCTTATTCCCGTCTGCTACAGATACGCAGTATTTT.

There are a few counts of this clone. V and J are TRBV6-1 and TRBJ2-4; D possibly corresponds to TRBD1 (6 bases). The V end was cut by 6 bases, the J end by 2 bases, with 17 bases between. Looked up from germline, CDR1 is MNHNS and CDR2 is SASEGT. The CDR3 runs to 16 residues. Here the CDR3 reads CASSVESRGSKNIQYF. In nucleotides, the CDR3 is TGTGCCAGCAGCGTAGAAAGCAGGGGTTCCAAAAACATTCAGTACTTC.

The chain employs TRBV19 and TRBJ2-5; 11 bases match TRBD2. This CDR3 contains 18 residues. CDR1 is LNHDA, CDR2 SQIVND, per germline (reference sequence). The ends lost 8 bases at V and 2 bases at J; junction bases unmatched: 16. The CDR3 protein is CASLRRASGGPPQETQYF. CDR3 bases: TGTGCCAGTCTCCGGCGGGCTAGCGGGGGGCCGCCTCAAGAGACCCAGTACTTC. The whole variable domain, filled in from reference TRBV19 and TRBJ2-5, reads DGGITQSPKYLFRKEGQNVTLSCEQNLNHDAMYWYRQDPGQGLRLIYYSQIVNDFQKGDIAEGYSVSREKKESFPLTVTSAQKNPTAFYLCASLRRASGGPPQETQYFGPGTRLLVL.

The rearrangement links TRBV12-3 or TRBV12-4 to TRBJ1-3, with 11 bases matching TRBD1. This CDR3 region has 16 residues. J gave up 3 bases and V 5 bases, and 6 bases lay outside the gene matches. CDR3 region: CASSLRTGGYGNTIYF. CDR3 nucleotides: TGTGCCAGCAGTCTGAGGACAGGGGGCTATGGAAACACCATATATTTT.

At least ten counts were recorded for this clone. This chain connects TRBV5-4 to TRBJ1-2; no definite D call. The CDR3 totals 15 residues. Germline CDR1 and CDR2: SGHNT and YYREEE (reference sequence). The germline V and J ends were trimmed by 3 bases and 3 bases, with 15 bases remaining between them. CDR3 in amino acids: CASSSWLRVDYGYTF. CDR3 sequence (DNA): TGTGCCAGCAGCTCGTGGTTGCGGGTGGACTATGGCTACACCTTC.

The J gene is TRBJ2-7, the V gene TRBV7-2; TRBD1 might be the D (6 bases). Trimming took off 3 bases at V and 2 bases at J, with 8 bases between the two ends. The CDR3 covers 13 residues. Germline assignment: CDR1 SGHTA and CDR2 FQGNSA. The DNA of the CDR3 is TGTGCCAGCAGCTTTACAGGGACCTACGAGCAGTACTTC. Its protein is CASSFTGTYEQYF.

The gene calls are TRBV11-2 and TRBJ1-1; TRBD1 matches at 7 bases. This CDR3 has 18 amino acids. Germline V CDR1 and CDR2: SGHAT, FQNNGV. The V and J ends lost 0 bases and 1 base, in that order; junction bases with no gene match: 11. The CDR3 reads CASSLEGQGDYRNTEAFF. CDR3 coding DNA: TGTGCCAGCAGCTTAGAGGGGCAGGGGGATTATAGGAACACTGAAGCTTTCTTT.

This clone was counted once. This CDR3 is CASSLWWETQYF. The CDR3 DNA reads TGCGCCAGCAGCTTGTGGTGGGAGACCCAGTACTTC. V usage is TRBV5-1 and J usage is TRBJ2-5; D is unclear. CDR3 length: 12 amino acids. The germline V and J ends were trimmed by 1 base and 5 bases, with 6 bases remaining between them. The germline CDR1 and CDR2 sequences are SGHRS and YFSETQ.

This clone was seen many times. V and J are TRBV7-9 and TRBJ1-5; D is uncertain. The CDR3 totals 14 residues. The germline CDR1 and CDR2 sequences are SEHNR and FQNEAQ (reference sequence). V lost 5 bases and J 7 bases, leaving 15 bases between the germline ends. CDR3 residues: CASSSSEGRQPQHF. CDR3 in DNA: TGTGCCAGCAGCAGCTCGGAGGGTAGGCAGCCCCAGCATTTT.

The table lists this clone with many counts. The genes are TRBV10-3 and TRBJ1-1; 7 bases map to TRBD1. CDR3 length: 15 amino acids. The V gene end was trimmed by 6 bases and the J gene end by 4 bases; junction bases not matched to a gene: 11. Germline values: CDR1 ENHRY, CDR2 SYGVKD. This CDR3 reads CAISGGGARVTEAFF. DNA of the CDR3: TGTGCCATCAGCGGAGGGGGCGCGAGGGTCACTGAAGCTTTCTTT.

The CDR3 sequence is CASRLAGTDSGNTIYF. CDR3 in DNA: TGTGCCAGTAGGCTGGCTGGGACAGACTCTGGAAACACCATATATTTT. V is TRBV19 and J is TRBJ1-3; TRBD1 matches at 7 bases. Trimming cost V 6 bases and J 0 bases; bases outside gene matches: 8. This CDR3 has 16 residues. In germline, CDR1 is LNHDA, CDR2 SQIVND (reference sequence).

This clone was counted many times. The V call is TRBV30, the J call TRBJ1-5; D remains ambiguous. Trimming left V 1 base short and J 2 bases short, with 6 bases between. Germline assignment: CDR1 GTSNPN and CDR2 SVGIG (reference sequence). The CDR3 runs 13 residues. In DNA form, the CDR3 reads TGTGCCTGGAGTGCGGACGGCAATCAGCCCCAGCATTTT. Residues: CAWSADGNQPQHF.

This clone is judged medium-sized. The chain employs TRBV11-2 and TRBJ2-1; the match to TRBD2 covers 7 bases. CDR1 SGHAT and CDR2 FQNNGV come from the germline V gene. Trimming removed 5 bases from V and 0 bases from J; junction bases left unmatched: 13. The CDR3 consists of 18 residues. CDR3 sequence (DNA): TGTGCCAGCAGCCTCCTCCGGCGGGGGAGCTTCTCCTACAATGAGCAGTTCTTC. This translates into CASSLLRRGSFSYNEQFF.